This T cell receptor (beta chain) is from a study of cytomegalovirus exposure and HLA in healthy donors. PCR was performed using 60 Vbeta and 13 Jbeta primers. Clones were sequenced by immunoSEQ multiplex PCR, and TCRdb holds only the in-frame ones, with some missing. The top ten clones hold approximately 1.6% of a sample with around 130,000 clones, more than 60% of them seen once. Germline V gives CDR1 MNHEY, CDR2 SVGAGI. The V gene lost 6 bases and the J gene lost 4 bases, with 9 bases spanning the gap. CDR3 length: 12 amino acids. This sequence originates from a woman younger than 30 in good health and CMV-seronegative. Sequenced: PBMCs. The chain carries TRBV6-5 and TRBJ1-2; D is unclear. Here the CDR3 DNA reads TGTGCCAGCAGGGGCGGGCTCTATGGCTACACCTTC. Translating it yields CASRGGLYGYTF.